This T cell receptor (beta chain) was found in a study of blood T cell repertoires in COVID-19. Whole-study context: Sample material is recorded as cDNA or gDNA derived from T cells, B-cell-depleted T cells, or PBMCs.

Sequenced by immunoSEQ multiplex PCR; TCRdb stores in-frame clones only, minus some. Found here are 100,000 or so clones, 70% to 90% of them singletons; the top ten hold roughly 2%. The sequence was collected from a man in his forties or fifties with active COVID-19. Material for sequencing was peripheral blood.

CDR3 region: CASSQGQLNTEAFF. DNA of the CDR3: TGTGCCAGCAGCCAGGGACAGCTGAACACTGAAGCTTTCTTT. This chain uses TRBV3-1 (or the pseudogene TRBV3-2) with TRBJ1-1; TRBD1 matches at 7 bases. The CDR3 is made up of 14 amino acids. Trimming cost V 3 bases and J 0 bases; bases outside gene matches: 1. Germline CDR1 is LGHDT and CDR2 is YNNKEL (reference sequence).